The 21 T cell receptor beta chains below come from one sample, sequenced in a study of shared clonotypes between healthy human individuals. The table came from immunoSEQ multiplex PCR; TCRdb's copy has only in-frame clones and leaves some out. The sample lists about 2,200,000 clones, 90% to 95% occurring once. Cells designated naive CD8 were CD45RO-negative and were positively selected for CCR7, with terminally differentiated effector memory CD45RA+ cells excluded. The sample was naive CD8+ T cells from PBMCs. Every receptor here comes from a man between 18 and 35 years old in good health. Some clones in this sample may be carry-over from other donors' samples.

The rearrangement joins TRBV7-9 to TRBJ2-7; D might be TRBD1 (5 bases). V was clipped by 2 bases and J by 0 bases, with 11 bases between them. Per the germline V gene, CDR1 is SEHNR and CDR2 is FQNEAQ (reference sequence). The CDR3 has 15 residues. CDR3 coding DNA: TGTGCCAGCAGCTTAACCTCGACAGCCTCCTACGAGCAGTACTTC. It codes for CASSLTSTASYEQYF.

The chain uses TRBV2 and TRBJ2-5, with 8 nucleotides matching TRBD1. Looked up from germline, CDR1 is SNHLY and CDR2 is FYNNEI. Trimming took 6 bases from V and 5 from J; bases not matched to a gene: 2. CDR3 length equals 12 residues. CDR3 sequence reads: CASRDRAETQYF. In DNA form, the CDR3 reads TGTGCCAGCAGGGACAGGGCGGAGACCCAGTACTTC.

This clone was counted once. The chain recombines TRBV7-6 with TRBJ2-7; a weak D match, TRBD1 (6 bases). Germline CDR1 and CDR2: SGHVS and FNYEAQ. This CDR3 is built from 14 residues. The V gene lost 3 bases and the J gene lost 10 bases, with 19 bases spanning the gap. Here the CDR3 DNA reads TGTGCCAGCAGCTTCAACCATAACAGGGATAATCAGTACTTC. Translating it yields CASSFNHNRDNQYF.

The V gene is TRBV28, the J gene TRBJ2-1; 9 nucleotides match TRBD1. V lost 2 bases to trimming and J lost 4 bases; unmatched junction nucleotides: 12. Germline CDR1 MDHEN, CDR2 SYDVKM. There are 18 residues in the CDR3. The CDR3 nucleotides are TGTGCCAGCAGTTTAAGCCCCCCGAGACAGGGGGTTTACAATGAGCAGTTCTTC. It translates to CASSLSPPRQGVYNEQFF.

This clone was seen a single time. The V call is TRBV4-1, the J call TRBJ2-2, with 11 nucleotides matching TRBD2. The CDR3 runs to 19 residues. The junction had 13 bases not matched to a gene; V was cut back by 1 base and J by 6 bases. Germline assignment: CDR1 MGHRA and CDR2 YSYEKL. This chain's CDR3 is CASSQVFRQTSGISGELFF. Here the CDR3 DNA reads TGCGCCAGCAGCCAAGTTTTTAGACAGACTAGCGGGATATCCGGGGAGCTGTTTTTT.

V usage is TRBV15 and J usage is TRBJ1-5; D is ambiguous. Trimming removed 8 bases from V and 4 bases from J, with 12 bases in between. The CDR3 extends over 13 amino acids. Per the germline V gene, CDR1 is LNHNV and CDR2 is YYDKDF (reference sequence). CDR3 protein: CATGVEANQPQHF. CDR3 sequence (DNA): TGTGCCACCGGAGTAGAGGCGAATCAGCCCCAGCATTTT.

The rearrangement links TRBV7-9 to TRBJ2-5; the D gene is possibly TRBD2 (6 bases). The CDR3 runs 17 residues. The V gene's germline CDR1 is SEHNR and CDR2 FQNEAQ (reference sequence). Trimming shortened V by 4 bases and J by 5 bases, and 23 bases separated the two germline ends. CDR3 in amino acids: CASSSPEGRRVRETQYF. The CDR3 nucleotides are TGTGCCAGCAGCTCCCCGGAGGGTAGAAGGGTGCGGGAGACCCAGTACTTC.

As DNA, the CDR3 is TGCGCCAGCAGCCAAGATCCTAGCGGGTCCCTAAGCTCCTACAATGAGCAGTTCTTC. Protein product: CASSQDPSGSLSSYNEQFF. The J gene is TRBJ2-1, the V gene TRBV4-3; 8 bases are a match to TRBD2. V gave up 0 bases and J gave up 0 bases; unmatched junction bases: 10. The germline V gene encodes CDR1 LGHNA and CDR2 YSLEER. This CDR3 comprises 19 residues.

The chain uses TRBV30 and TRBJ1-6; D is uncertain. With 4 bases removed from V and 0 bases from J, the gap between germline ends came to 10 bases. The CDR3 extends over 15 amino acids. Germline V gene data show CDR1 as GTSNPN and CDR2 as SVGIG (reference sequence). In nucleotides, the CDR3 is TGTGCCTGGAACACAGCGAGCTCCTATAATTCACCCCTCCACTTT. It codes for CAWNTASSYNSPLHF.

The V gene is TRBV5-1, the J gene TRBJ1-1; TRBD1 is a possible D gene (5 bases). The CDR3 loop spans 15 amino acids. V was trimmed by 0 bases and J by 1 base, leaving 10 bases between them. The germline gives CDR1 SGHRS, CDR2 YFSETQ. The chain's CDR3 is CASSLGWGKNTEAFF. The CDR3 DNA is TGCGCCAGCAGCTTGGGATGGGGGAAGAACACTGAAGCTTTCTTT.

The chain has TRBV7-9 and TRBJ2-2; weak D call: TRBD1 (5 bases). This CDR3 contains 12 residues. The V gene's germline CDR1 is SEHNR and CDR2 FQNEAQ (reference sequence). V lost 7 bases, J lost 6 bases, and 9 bases lay in between. In nucleotides, the CDR3 is TGTGCCAGCATCAGGGCGGCCGGGGAGCTGTTTTTT. Protein product: CASIRAAGELFF.

This clone was found a few times. The chain has TRBV7-9 and TRBJ1-1; the D is unclear. CDR1 and CDR2 from the germline V gene are SEHNR and FQNEAQ (reference sequence). The CDR3 contains 14 residues. V lost 4 bases to trimming and J lost 1 base, with 10 bases between them. This CDR3 is CASSSTPGNTEAFF. In DNA, the CDR3 is TGTGCCAGCAGCTCGACTCCAGGGAACACTGAAGCTTTCTTT. Full variable domain (remainder filled in from reference TRBV7-9 and TRBJ1-1): DTGVSQNPRHKITKRGQNVTFRCDPISEHNRLYWYRQTLGQGPEFLTYFQNEAQLEKSRLLSDRFSAERPKGSFSTLEIQRTEQGDSAMYLCASSSTPGNTEAFFGQGTRLTVV.

CDR3 protein: CASSLGFGAGNTIYF. In DNA form, the CDR3 reads TGCGCCAGCAGCTTGGGATTCGGGGCTGGAAACACCATATATTTT. This chain joins TRBV5-1 and TRBJ1-3, with D unresolved. The CDR3 covers 15 residues. Looked up from germline, CDR1 is SGHRS and CDR2 is YFSETQ. V dropped 0 bases and J dropped 2 bases, with 9 bases sitting between them.

The chain has TRBV6-5 and TRBJ2-2, with TRBD1 as a possible D gene (5 bases). CDR1 and CDR2 (germline): MNHEY, SVGAGI. V lost 0 bases to trimming and J lost 3 bases, with 11 bases between them. The CDR3 sequence is 16 residues long. This chain's CDR3 is CASSYSGVFDTGELFF. The CDR3 DNA is TGTGCCAGCAGTTACTCAGGGGTCTTCGACACCGGGGAGCTGTTTTTT.

The count of this clone is one. The same CDR3 is also encoded by other DNA sequences in this sample. The chain employs TRBV30 and TRBJ2-2; D uncertain. The CDR3 is 13 amino acids. Deletions cut 2 bases from V and 6 bases from J, with 10 bases between. CDR1 is GTSNPN and CDR2 is SVGIG in the germline V gene (reference sequence). CDR3 region: CAWSFGAAGELFF. CDR3 in DNA: TGTGCCTGGAGTTTTGGAGCTGCCGGGGAGCTGTTTTTT.

The rearrangement uses TRBV7-3 and TRBJ2-3, with D hard to call. V lost 4 bases and J 3 bases, leaving 17 bases between the germline ends. The CDR3 runs 16 residues. Per germline, CDR1 SGHTA and CDR2 FQGTGA. The CDR3 region has the DNA TGTGCCAGCAGCTCATACGACGTCACCAGGACAGATACGCAGTATTTT. Amino acids: CASSSYDVTRTDTQYF.

This clone was seen a single time. This rearrangement joins TRBV11-3 to TRBJ2-1; a possible D gene is TRBD2 (5 bases). From germline, CDR1 is SGHNT and CDR2 YENEEA. Deletions cut 4 bases from V and 4 bases from J, with 14 bases between. CDR3 size: 15 residues. CDR3 in DNA: TGTGCCAGCAGCTCCCGGGGTAGCGCTTACAATGAGCAGTTCTTC. It specifies CASSSRGSAYNEQFF.

The chain has TRBV5-4 and TRBJ1-4; the D is unclear. CDR1 is SGHNT and CDR2 is YYREEE in the germline V gene (reference sequence). V lost 5 bases to trimming and J lost 4 bases, with 12 bases between them. The CDR3 contains 14 residues. CDR3 DNA: TGTGCCAGCAGAAGGATCGGTGGTAATGAAAAACTGTTTTTT. It codes for CASRRIGGNEKLFF.

V is TRBV28 and J is TRBJ1-3; a possible D gene is TRBD1 (5 bases). Per the germline V gene, CDR1 is MDHEN and CDR2 is SYDVKM. CDR3 length: 16 amino acids. Trimming pared 4 bases from V and 0 bases from J, leaving 13 bases between. CDR3 loop: CASSSFRESSGNTIYF. Here the CDR3 DNA reads TGTGCCAGCAGTTCGTTCAGGGAGAGCTCTGGAAACACCATATATTTT.

For this clone: Other DNA sequences within the sample encode an identical CDR3. The chain uses TRBV28 and TRBJ1-2, with D unresolved. CDR1 is MDHEN, CDR2 SYDVKM, per germline. The CDR3 totals 14 residues. Trimming took 3 bases from V and 5 from J, leaving 13 bases between them. The CDR3 sequence is CASSLPGAGYGYTF. CDR3 DNA sequence: TGTGCCAGCAGTTTGCCAGGAGCCGGGTATGGCTACACCTTC.

This clone showed up just once. The CDR3 DNA sequence: TGTGCCAGCAGGACTAGCGGGGGGGGCTACAATGAGCAGTTCTTC. It specifies CASRTSGGGYNEQFF. V is TRBV27 and J is TRBJ2-1; 14 bases are a match to TRBD2. CDR1 and CDR2 (germline): MNHEY, SMNVEV (reference sequence). Unmatched junction bases numbered 1, after V lost 6 bases and J lost 3 bases. The CDR3 has 15 amino acids.